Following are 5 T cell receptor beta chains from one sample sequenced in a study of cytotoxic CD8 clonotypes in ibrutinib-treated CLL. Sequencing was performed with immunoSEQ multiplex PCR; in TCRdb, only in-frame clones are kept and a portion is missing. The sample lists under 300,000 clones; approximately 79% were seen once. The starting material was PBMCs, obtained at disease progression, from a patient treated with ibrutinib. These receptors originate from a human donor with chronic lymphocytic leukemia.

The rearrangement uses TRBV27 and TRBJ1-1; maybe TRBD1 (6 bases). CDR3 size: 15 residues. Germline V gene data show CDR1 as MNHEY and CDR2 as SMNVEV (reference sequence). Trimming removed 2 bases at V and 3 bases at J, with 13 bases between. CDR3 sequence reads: CASSLQPGDHTEAFF. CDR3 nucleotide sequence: TGTGCCAGCAGTTTACAACCAGGGGACCACACTGAAGCTTTCTTT.

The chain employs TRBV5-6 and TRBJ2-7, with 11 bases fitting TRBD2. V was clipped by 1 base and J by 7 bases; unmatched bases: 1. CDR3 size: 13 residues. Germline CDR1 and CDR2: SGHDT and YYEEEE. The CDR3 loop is CASSLRLAGEQYF. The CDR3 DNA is TGTGCCAGCAGCTTGCGACTAGCGGGGGAGCAGTACTTC.

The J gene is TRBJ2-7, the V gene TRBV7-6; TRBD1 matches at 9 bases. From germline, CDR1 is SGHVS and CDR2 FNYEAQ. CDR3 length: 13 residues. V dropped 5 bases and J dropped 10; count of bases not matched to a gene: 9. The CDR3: CASSGRDRVLQYF. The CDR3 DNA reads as TGTGCCAGCAGCGGCCGGGACAGGGTCCTTCAGTACTTC.

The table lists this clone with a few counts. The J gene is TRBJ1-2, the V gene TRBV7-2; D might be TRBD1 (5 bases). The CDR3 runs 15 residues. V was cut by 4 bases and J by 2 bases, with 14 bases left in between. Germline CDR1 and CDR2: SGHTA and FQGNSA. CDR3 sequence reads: CASSYKPGANYGYTF. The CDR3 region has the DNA TGTGCCAGCAGCTATAAGCCCGGGGCCAACTATGGCTACACCTTC.

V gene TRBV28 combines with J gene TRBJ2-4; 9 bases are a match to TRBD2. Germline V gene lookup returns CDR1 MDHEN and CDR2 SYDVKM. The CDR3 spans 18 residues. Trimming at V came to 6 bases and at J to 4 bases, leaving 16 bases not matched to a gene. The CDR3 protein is CASSRTAGGTKIKNIQYF. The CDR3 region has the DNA TGTGCCAGCAGCCGAACAGCGGGAGGTACCAAAATTAAAAACATTCAGTACTTC.